These 21 T cell receptor beta chains share one sample of origin, sequenced in a study of identical twins. MiXCR was run by TCRdb on the 5' RACE reads, yielding one entry per CDR3 protein. The repertoire consists of hundreds of thousands of distinct CDR3 sequences, with around a sixth occurring once and the leading ten covering less than 15%. This same sample was also taken into another study, of T cells expressing NK-cell markers.

Input material: PBMCs. These receptors all come from a woman under 30 in good health.

This clonotype was counted many times. The chain links TRBV12-3 or TRBV12-4 to TRBJ2-6, with D uncertain. V was clipped by 8 bases and J by 1 base, with 6 bases between them. The CDR3 has 13 residues. The CDR3 protein is CASRESGANVLTF. CDR3 nucleotides: TGTGCCAGCCGAGAATCTGGGGCCAACGTCCTGACTTTC.

The chain links TRBV7-2 to TRBJ2-7, with no clear D. V lost 5 bases and J 6 bases, leaving 17 bases between the germline ends. CDR3 length equals 14 residues. Looked up from germline, CDR1 is SGHTA and CDR2 is FQGNSA. CDR3 protein: CASSQSISPLEQYF. In DNA, the CDR3 is TGTGCCAGCAGCCAGTCGATTAGCCCCCTCGAGCAGTACTTC.

This chain connects TRBV12-3 or TRBV12-4 to TRBJ2-1; 12 bases line up with TRBD2. The CDR3 contains 18 residues. Trimming removed 0 bases from V and 5 bases from J; junction bases left unmatched: 8. CDR3 sequence (DNA): TGTGCCAGCAGTTTAGCGCTCCTGACTAGCGGGGGCCACAATGAGCAGTTCTTC. This gives the protein CASSLALLTSGGHNEQFF.

The rearrangement uses TRBV7-2 and TRBJ2-7, with D hard to call. Germline V lookup: CDR1 SGHTA, CDR2 FQGNSA. Trimming left V 3 bases short and J 12 bases short, with 15 bases between. The CDR3 is 12 residues long. Here the CDR3 DNA reads TGTGCCAGCAGCTTGTTGGGAATGCGAGGGTACTTC. It is translated as CASSLLGMRGYF.

The rearrangement uses TRBV7-2 and TRBJ2-7, with no clear D. The V and J ends lost 4 bases and 0 bases respectively, with 7 bases between them. The CDR3 consists of 13 residues. Per the germline V gene, CDR1 is SGHTA and CDR2 is FQGNSA. CDR3 sequence reads: CASSWTDSYEQYF. The CDR3 nucleotides are TGTGCCAGCAGCTGGACCGACTCCTACGAGCAGTACTTC.

This clonotype occurred a few times. The chain carries TRBV12-3 or TRBV12-4 and TRBJ1-2, with a tentative D call TRBD1 (5 bases). The V gene lost 8 bases and the J gene lost 8 bases, with 12 bases spanning the gap. CDR3 length: 11 residues. CDR3 coding DNA: TGTGCCAGCGGGCGACAGTTCGGCTACACCTTC. Translating gives CASGRQFGYTF.

This clonotype was detected many times. CDR3: CASRRTGLNYGYTF. The CDR3, as DNA: TGTGCCAGCAGACGGACAGGTCTTAACTATGGCTACACCTTC. V and J are TRBV12-3 or TRBV12-4 and TRBJ1-2, with 7 bases identical to TRBD1. V shed 6 bases, J shed 1 base, and the junction held 5 bases outside the gene matches. The CDR3 extends over 14 amino acids.

This clonotype was seen ten or more times. The chain couples TRBV5-1 to TRBJ2-5; no clear D gene. There are 12 residues in the CDR3. Germline lookup yields CDR1 SGHRS and CDR2 YFSETQ. The V gene lost 4 bases and the J gene lost 3 bases, with 7 bases spanning the gap. The CDR3 bases are TGCGCCAGCAGCCAGAGCAAAGAGACCCAGTACTTC. Translating it yields CASSQSKETQYF.

This clonotype has just a few counts. V gene TRBV7-9 combines with J gene TRBJ2-7; D possibly corresponds to TRBD1 (5 bases). This CDR3 has 14 residues. Germline V lookup: CDR1 SEHNR, CDR2 FQNEAQ (reference sequence). V shed 5 bases and J shed 0 bases, with 11 bases lying between them. The chain's CDR3 is CASSLQQGSYEQYF. The CDR3 DNA sequence: TGTGCCAGCAGCCTTCAGCAGGGCTCCTACGAGCAGTACTTC.

The rearrangement links TRBV24-1 to TRBJ2-1; 9 positions match TRBD2. Losses at the gene ends were 5 bases for V and 0 bases for J; bases not matched to a gene: 7. Per the germline V gene, CDR1 is KGHDR and CDR2 is SFDVKD. CDR3 size: 17 residues. In DNA form, the CDR3 reads TGTGCCACCAGTGGGGGACTAGCACCGAGCTCCTACAATGAGCAGTTCTTC. Residues: CATSGGLAPSSYNEQFF.

This clonotype was detected only a few times. The gene calls are TRBV7-2 and TRBJ2-5; D might be TRBD1 or TRBD2, each matching 5 bases. The CDR3 runs to 17 residues. Per the germline V gene, CDR1 is SGHTA and CDR2 is FQGNSA. V was clipped by 5 bases and J by 5 bases, with 24 bases between them. CDR3 sequence (DNA): TGTGCCAGCAGCCCCGAGGGGTCACCAGGGTTCGGTGAGACCCAGTACTTC. It specifies CASSPEGSPGFGETQYF.

This clonotype showed up just once. Mismatch with germline at one junction end may stem from a read error. The rearrangement uses TRBV3-1 and TRBJ2-4, with D hard to call. CDR3 length: 14 amino acids. The V gene's germline CDR1 is LGHDT and CDR2 YNNKEL (reference sequence). This CDR3 reads CASSQAEAKYIQYF. In DNA form, the CDR3 reads TGTGCCAGCAGCCAAGCAGAAGCCAAATACATTCAGTACTTC.

This clonotype was observed a few times. The chain has TRBV20-1 and TRBJ2-3, with TRBD2 as a possible D gene (6 bases). The germline V gene has CDR1 DFQATT and CDR2 SNEGSKA (reference sequence). Trimming shortened V by 3 bases and J by 5 bases, and 15 bases separated the two germline ends. CDR3 length: 14 residues. CDR3 protein: CSARGPPGVDTQYF. The CDR3 DNA reads as TGCAGTGCTAGGGGGCCTCCGGGGGTAGATACGCAGTATTTT.

V gene TRBV7-3 combines with J gene TRBJ2-1, with a tentative D call TRBD2 (6 bases). V lost 4 bases to trimming and J lost 4 bases, with 17 bases between them. Germline CDR1 SGHTA, CDR2 FQGTGA. The CDR3 has 16 amino acids. CDR3 DNA sequence: TGTGCCAGCAGCTCTCGGCCCACGCGGGAATACAATGAGCAGTTCTTC. As protein: CASSSRPTREYNEQFF.

This clonotype was counted a few times. The chain uses TRBV5-1 and TRBJ1-2; 8 nucleotides line up with TRBD1. The CDR3 runs 12 residues. V was pared by 6 bases and J by 6 bases, with 4 bases of the junction left unmatched. Per germline, CDR1 SGHRS and CDR2 YFSETQ. In nucleotides, the CDR3 is TGCGCCAGCACTACACAGGGGGATGGCTACACCTTC. It is translated as CASTTQGDGYTF. Drawing the rest from reference TRBV5-1 and TRBJ1-2, the complete variable domain is KAGVTQTPRYLIKTRGQQVTLSCSPISGHRSVSWYQQTPGQGLQFLFEYFSETQRNKGNFPGRFSGRQFSNSRSEMNVSTLELGDSALYLCASTTQGDGYTFGSGTRLTVV.

The chain recombines TRBV7-9 with TRBJ2-1; TRBD2 matches at 9 bases. CDR3 length equals 14 residues. Germline assignment: CDR1 SEHNR and CDR2 FQNEAQ (reference sequence). The V segment lost 11 bases and the J segment 7 bases; nucleotides outside the gene matches: 12. The CDR3 bases are TGTGCCGGACAATCCGGGACTAGCAGGAATGAGCAGTTCTTC. As protein: CAGQSGTSRNEQFF.

This clonotype was detected a few times. The J gene is TRBJ2-5, the V gene TRBV30, with 7 bases matching TRBD2. Germline V gives CDR1 GTSNPN, CDR2 SVGIG (reference sequence). This CDR3 region has 14 residues. The trim removed 2 bases at V and 3 bases at J, leaving 6 bases unmatched. CDR3 nucleotide sequence: TGTGCCTGGAGTACACTAGCGCCCAAAGAGACCCAGTACTTC. Its protein is CAWSTLAPKETQYF. The full variable domain, in which reference TRBV30 and TRBJ2-5 provide the parts outside the CDR3, is SQTIHQWPATLVQPVGSPLSLECTVEGTSNPNLYWYRQAAGRGLQLLFYSVGIGQISSEVPQNLSASRPQDRQFILSSKKLLLSDSGFYLCAWSTLAPKETQYFGPGTRLLVL.

The chain is built from TRBV6-5 and TRBJ2-1; D tentatively reads TRBD1 or TRBD2 (5 bases each). CDR1 and CDR2 (germline): MNHEY, SVGAGI. Trimming took 0 bases from V and 6 from J, leaving 15 bases between them. The CDR3 totals 16 residues. The CDR3 loop reads CASSYSYAEGFNEQFF. The CDR3 DNA reads TGTGCCAGCAGTTACTCTTATGCCGAGGGGTTCAATGAGCAGTTCTTC.

The gene calls are TRBV12-3 or TRBV12-4 and TRBJ2-2, with TRBD1 matching 7 bases. This CDR3 region has 17 residues. Trimming took 7 bases from V and 5 from J; bases not matched to a gene: 16. The CDR3 region has the DNA TGTGCCAGCACCCTCGAGGGGGCGACAGGCTTTACCGGGGAGCTGTTTTTT. Amino acids: CASTLEGATGFTGELFF.

This clonotype was seen only a few times. This sequence joins TRBV10-3 and TRBJ2-5, with TRBD1 matching over 7 bases. The CDR3 spans 13 residues. V lost 5 bases, J lost 4 bases, and 4 bases stayed unmatched. Germline assignment: CDR1 ENHRY and CDR2 SYGVKD. The DNA of the CDR3 is TGTGCCATCAGTACACAGGGGCCAGAGACCCAGTACTTC. This translates into CAISTQGPETQYF.

V is TRBV20-1 and J is TRBJ1-1; D gene ambiguous. CDR3 length: 14 residues. The germline CDR1 and CDR2 sequences are DFQATT and SNEGSKA (reference sequence). V gave up 4 bases and J gave up 3 bases, with 15 bases separating them. The CDR3 sequence: CSATQRLWDTEAFF. DNA for the CDR3: TGCAGTGCTACCCAGAGGTTATGGGACACTGAAGCTTTCTTT.